This TCR beta chain was profiled in a study of blood T cell repertoires in COVID-19. Turning to the study itself: Sources were T cells, B-cell-depleted T cells, or PBMCs; the material itself was cDNA or gDNA.

The germline CDR1 and CDR2 sequences are GTSNPN and SVGIG (reference sequence). The CDR3 sequence is 13 residues long. Trimming shortened V by 4 bases and J by 1 base, and 10 bases separated the two germline ends. The age range of participants was about 18 to 89 years, with residence in 20 to 25 US areas. Participant-given clinical history determined each cohort assignment. Authors' data handling: Reference gene primer amplification yielded estimated nucleated cell counts. Data came from immunoSEQ multiplex PCR; TCRdb stores just in-frame clones and leaves some out. V, J and clone size reflect that table, while D and trimming were determined from the DNA. The sample lists about 270,000 clones, roughly 93% occurring once.

This TCR came from a woman aged 40 to 49 with acute COVID-19. The chain has TRBV30 and TRBJ1-1; TRBD1 might be the D (5 bases). Sequencing used PBMCs or T cells enriched from blood (not recorded which). The CDR3 nucleotides read TGTGCCTGGACTCGGGGGTGGAACACTGAAGCTTTCTTT. It encodes CAWTRGWNTEAFF.